The 30 T cell receptor beta chains below all came from one sample that was sequenced in a study of shared clonotypes between healthy human individuals. Some clones are missing from TCRdb's copy, which holds only in-frame ones; the method was immunoSEQ multiplex PCR. The sample consists of approximately 2,300,000 clones, 85% to 95% of them appearing once. Input material: naive CD4+ T cells from PBMCs. Subset specified: CD45RA+ positively selected. The receptor source for this set is a man aged 18 to 29 in good health. Some clones in this sample may be carry-over from other donors' samples.

This sequence joins TRBV5-1 and TRBJ2-7, with TRBD1 matching over 7 bases. In germline, CDR1 is SGHRS, CDR2 YFSETQ. V was pared by 5 bases and J by 2 bases, with 7 bases of the junction left unmatched. CDR3 length: 14 amino acids. This CDR3 reads CASSRDSQAYEQYF. CDR3 DNA: TGCGCCAGCAGTCGGGACAGCCAAGCCTACGAGCAGTACTTC.

With respect to this clone: The same CDR3 can be traced to other DNA sequences in this sample. The chain uses TRBV5-1 and TRBJ1-2, with D possibly TRBD1 on 6 matching bases. Germline V gene lookup returns CDR1 SGHRS and CDR2 YFSETQ. This CDR3 region has 13 residues. Deletions cut 0 bases from V and 3 bases from J, with 6 bases between. CDR3 in amino acids: CASSLAGDYGYTF. Written as DNA, the CDR3 is TGCGCCAGCAGCTTGGCAGGGGACTATGGCTACACCTTC.

This chain links TRBV9 with TRBJ2-3; the D gene is possibly TRBD2 (5 bases). The V and J ends lost 1 base and 2 bases respectively, with 11 bases between them. The CDR3 loop spans 15 amino acids. Per the germline V gene, CDR1 is SGDLS and CDR2 is YYNGEE. The CDR3 reads CASSVSGAFTDTQYF. In DNA form, the CDR3 reads TGTGCCAGCAGCGTAAGCGGAGCATTCACAGATACGCAGTATTTT.

The chain recombines TRBV7-2 with TRBJ2-1, with D possibly being TRBD2 (6 bases). This CDR3 is built from 14 residues. In germline, CDR1 is SGHTA, CDR2 FQGNSA. V shed 1 base and J shed 9 bases, with 13 bases lying between them. The CDR3, as DNA: TGTGCCAGCAGCTTAGAGTCCGGGACTGGTGAGCAGTTCTTC. The encoded protein is CASSLESGTGEQFF.

V usage is TRBV7-2 and J usage is TRBJ2-7, with TRBD2 matching over 8 bases. Germline V gives CDR1 SGHTA, CDR2 FQGNSA. Losses at the gene ends were 3 bases for V and 1 base for J; bases not matched to a gene: 5. This CDR3 is 15 amino acids long. As DNA, the CDR3 is TGTGCCAGCAGCTTGGGACGGGGGGGGTCCTACGAGCAGTACTTC. Translating it yields CASSLGRGGSYEQYF.

Points on this clone: Other DNA sequences in the sample encode the same CDR3. V is TRBV28 and J is TRBJ1-2; unclear D gene. Germline-derived CDR1 and CDR2 are MDHEN and SYDVKM. The V and J ends lost 2 bases and 2 bases respectively, with 6 bases between them. This CDR3 region has 13 residues. The DNA of the CDR3 is TGTGCCAGCAGTTTAACGGAAAACTATGGCTACACCTTC. It is translated as CASSLTENYGYTF.

This rearrangement joins TRBV2 to TRBJ1-3; 7 bases agree with TRBD1. Per the germline V gene, CDR1 is SNHLY and CDR2 is FYNNEI. J was trimmed by 2 bases and V by 6 bases; bases with no gene match: 7. The CDR3 extends over 15 amino acids. The CDR3 reads CASSLSRGTGNTIYF. CDR3 coding DNA: TGTGCCAGCAGCCTATCCAGGGGGACTGGAAACACCATATATTTT.

The CDR3 coding sequence is TGTGCCAGCTCACCACGAAGCGGGACCTACGAGCAGTACTTC. The encoded protein is CASSPRSGTYEQYF. The chain recombines TRBV18 with TRBJ2-7; 7 positions agree with TRBD2. Per germline, CDR1 KGHSH and CDR2 LQKENI. V gave up 1 base and J gave up 2 bases; unmatched junction bases: 2. The CDR3 totals 14 residues.

This clone has a single count. The rearrangement joins TRBV28 to TRBJ2-1; possibly TRBD1 for D (5 bases). V dropped 1 base and J dropped 4 bases, with 14 bases sitting between them. Germline V CDR1 and CDR2: MDHEN, SYDVKM. The CDR3 has 16 amino acids. The CDR3 region is CASSLYYRRGYNEQFF. The DNA for the CDR3 is TGTGCCAGCAGTTTATACTACAGGAGAGGTTACAATGAGCAGTTCTTC.

The chain employs TRBV9 and TRBJ1-1, with D perhaps TRBD1 (6 bases). This CDR3 spans 15 amino acids. Germline CDR1 reads SGDLS; CDR2 reads YYNGEE. With 3 bases removed from V and 1 base from J, the gap between germline ends came to 13 bases. DNA of the CDR3: TGTGCCAGCAGCGCCTGGGGCAGGGGGAACACTGAAGCTTTCTTT. This encodes CASSAWGRGNTEAFF.

The chain employs TRBV19 and TRBJ2-7; 11 bases are a match to TRBD2. The CDR3 covers 16 residues. Germline V gene lookup returns CDR1 LNHDA and CDR2 SQIVND (reference sequence). V was pared by 4 bases and J by 8 bases, with 13 bases of the junction left unmatched. The CDR3 DNA follows: TGTGCCAGTAGTACCCCCGGACTAGCGGGCCTAAAGAAGCAGTACTTC. It yields the protein CASSTPGLAGLKKQYF.

About this clone: The same CDR3 also results from other DNA sequences found in this sample. V and J are TRBV7-3 and TRBJ2-7; the D gene is possibly TRBD2 (6 bases). The CDR3 runs to 14 residues. V lost 5 bases and J 2 bases, leaving 13 bases between the germline ends. From germline, CDR1 is SGHTA and CDR2 FQGTGA. For the CDR3, the DNA is TGTGCCAGCAGCCCGACAAGCGGGCCCTACGAGCAGTACTTC. Translation: CASSPTSGPYEQYF.

The chain uses TRBV5-4 and TRBJ1-1, with D maybe TRBD1 (6 bases). This CDR3 comprises 17 residues. Trimming cost V 0 bases and J 1 base, with 16 bases left between them. Germline V gene lookup returns CDR1 SGHNT and CDR2 YYREEE (reference sequence). CDR3 in amino acids: CASSLGLVGARNTEAFF. CDR3 in DNA: TGTGCCAGCAGCTTGGGGTTAGTGGGGGCCCGGAACACTGAAGCTTTCTTT.

The genes are TRBV19 and TRBJ1-2, with D hard to call. Germline lookup yields CDR1 LNHDA and CDR2 SQIVND (reference sequence). CDR3 length: 14 amino acids. V dropped 6 bases and J dropped 2 bases, with 13 bases sitting between them. The CDR3 here is CASSVHRENYGYTF. CDR3 sequence (DNA): TGTGCCAGTAGCGTACATCGGGAGAACTATGGCTACACCTTC.

The chain recombines TRBV5-1 with TRBJ2-3; 8 bases fit TRBD2. Unmatched junction bases numbered 5, after V lost 6 bases and J lost 5 bases. Germline V gene data show CDR1 as SGHRS and CDR2 as YFSETQ. This CDR3 has 13 amino acids. CDR3 DNA sequence: TGCGCCAGCAACAGCGGGAGTGAAGATACGCAGTATTTT. It yields the protein CASNSGSEDTQYF.

The genes are TRBV6-1 and TRBJ2-5; D may be TRBD1 (5 bases). The ends were cut back, 3 bases at V and 9 bases at J, with 5 bases in the middle. The germline CDR1 and CDR2 sequences are MNHNS and SASEGT. There are 10 residues in the CDR3. In DNA, the CDR3 is TGTGCCAGCAGTGACAGGGCCCAGTACTTC. It encodes CASSDRAQYF.

In its sample, this clone was seen a few times. V usage is TRBV27 and J usage is TRBJ1-1; 7 nucleotides align to TRBD1. The CDR3 length is 13 residues. Germline CDR1 MNHEY, CDR2 SMNVEV (reference sequence). V gave up 7 bases and J gave up 0 bases; unmatched junction bases: 2. The CDR3 sequence: CASNDRVNTEAFF. CDR3 nucleotide sequence: TGTGCCAGCAACGACAGGGTGAACACTGAAGCTTTCTTT.

The rearrangement links TRBV28 to TRBJ2-1, with D perhaps TRBD1 (6 bases). The CDR3 loop spans 10 amino acids. The germline V and J ends were trimmed by 3 bases and 12 bases, with 6 bases remaining between them. Germline loops: CDR1 MDHEN, CDR2 SYDVKM. The CDR3 loop reads CASSLDRQFF. CDR3 DNA sequence: TGTGCCAGCAGTTTGGACAGGCAGTTCTTC.

The V gene is TRBV10-3, the J gene TRBJ2-1, with 7 bases aligning to TRBD2. The CDR3 totals 16 residues. Germline assignment: CDR1 ENHRY and CDR2 SYGVKD. With V trimmed by 4 bases and J by 7 bases, 13 bases remained unmatched. In DNA form, the CDR3 reads TGTGCCATCAGTGGGGTTGAGCGGGGAAAGGGGAATGAGCAGTTCTTC. Encoded protein: CAISGVERGKGNEQFF.

The chain combines TRBV6-1 with TRBJ2-5; 8 nucleotides line up with TRBD1. The CDR3 length is 15 residues. From germline, CDR1 is MNHNS and CDR2 SASEGT. The V and J ends lost 5 bases and 4 bases, in that order; junction bases with no gene match: 9. The CDR3 DNA is TGTGCCAGCAGTCAAGACAGGGGCTCGACAGAGACCCAGTACTTC. It encodes CASSQDRGSTETQYF.

The genes are TRBV28 and TRBJ1-1; unclear D gene. Germline V gene lookup returns CDR1 MDHEN and CDR2 SYDVKM. The CDR3 consists of 13 residues. The germline V and J ends were trimmed by 6 bases and 3 bases, with 11 bases remaining between them. The CDR3 reads CASRDGGYTEAFF. The CDR3 coding sequence is TGTGCCAGCAGGGACGGAGGGTACACTGAAGCTTTCTTT.

The chain recombines TRBV7-3 with TRBJ1-1; 11 nucleotides line up with TRBD1. Per the germline V gene, CDR1 is SGHTA and CDR2 is FQGTGA. With 2 bases clipped from V and 5 bases from J, the junction kept 7 bases outside the gene matches. The CDR3 length is 16 residues. In DNA, the CDR3 is TGTGCCAGCAGCTTATTAGGACAGGGGGCGCAGACTGAAGCTTTCTTT. Protein product: CASSLLGQGAQTEAFF. Together with reference TRBV7-3 and TRBJ1-1, the CDR3 gives the full variable domain: GAGVSQTPSNKVTEKGKYVELRCDPISGHTALYWYRQSLGQGPEFLIYFQGTGAADDSGLPNDRFFAVRPEGSVSTLKIQRTERGDSAVYLCASSLLGQGAQTEAFFGQGTRLTVV.

The V and J genes are TRBV19 and TRBJ1-2; 9 bases match TRBD1. The CDR3 is 14 amino acids. Trimming took 6 bases from V and 4 from J; bases not matched to a gene: 6. The germline gives CDR1 LNHDA, CDR2 SQIVND (reference sequence). Written as DNA, the CDR3 is TGTGCCAGTAGAGGACAGGGGACGGCCTATGGCTACACCTTC. The encoded protein is CASRGQGTAYGYTF.

The chain joins TRBV7-3 to TRBJ2-3; D may be TRBD2 (5 bases). The V gene lost 1 base and the J gene lost 4 bases, with 18 bases spanning the gap. CDR1 and CDR2 from the germline V gene are SGHTA and FQGTGA. This CDR3 contains 17 residues. CDR3 nucleotides: TGTGCCAGCAGCTTAAATCCCTTGGGGAGAGAGGCAGATACGCAGTATTTT. Translated, it gives CASSLNPLGREADTQYF.

V usage is TRBV27 and J usage is TRBJ1-4; D is unclear. The CDR3 consists of 13 residues. V was trimmed by 5 bases and J by 8 bases, leaving 12 bases between them. Germline-derived CDR1 and CDR2 are MNHEY and SMNVEV (reference sequence). CDR3 in DNA: TGTGCCAGCAGTCCTGGGCCCTGGGAAAAACTGTTTTTT. Its protein is CASSPGPWEKLFF. Combining the CDR3 with reference TRBV27 and TRBJ1-4 gives the whole variable domain EAQVTQNPRYLITVTGKKLTVTCSQNMNHEYMSWYRQDPGLGLRQIYYSMNVEVTDKGDVPEGYKVSRKEKRNFPLILESPSPNQTSLYFCASSPGPWEKLFFGSGTQLSVL.

The rearrangement joins TRBV4-2 to TRBJ1-1; no clear D. Germline V gene data show CDR1 as LGHNA and CDR2 as YNFKEQ. This CDR3 is 18 amino acids long. The ends were cut back, 1 base at V and 1 base at J, with 19 bases in the middle. CDR3 residues: CASSQVSLTGTGNTEAFF. Here the CDR3 DNA reads TGTGCCAGCAGCCAAGTAAGTCTGACCGGAACGGGGAACACTGAAGCTTTCTTT.

Here the CDR3 reads CASSTEFSGNTIYF. The CDR3 nucleotides are TGCGCCAGCAGCACGGAGTTCTCCGGAAACACCATATATTTT. The chain has TRBV5-1 and TRBJ1-3; D gene unclear. This CDR3 contains 14 residues. Per the germline V gene, CDR1 is SGHRS and CDR2 is YFSETQ. The ends were cut back, 4 bases at V and 4 bases at J, with 12 bases in the middle. Based on the CDR3 plus reference TRBV5-1 and TRBJ1-3, the full variable domain is KAGVTQTPRYLIKTRGQQVTLSCSPISGHRSVSWYQQTPGQGLQFLFEYFSETQRNKGNFPGRFSGRQFSNSRSEMNVSTLELGDSALYLCASSTEFSGNTIYFGEGSWLTVV.

In this sample, this clone turned up a few times. One end of the junction does not line up with germline, which may come from a read error. The V call is TRBV30, the J call TRBJ1-1, with D uncertain. The CDR3 sequence is 13 residues long. CDR1 is GTSNPN and CDR2 is SVGIG in the germline V gene (reference sequence). The CDR3 DNA reads as TGTGCCTGGAGTGTCGGGGTGAAGACTGAAGCTTTCTTT. Its translation is CAWSVGVKTEAFF.

The gene calls are TRBV2 and TRBJ2-7; TRBD1 agrees at 10 bases. The V gene's germline CDR1 is SNHLY and CDR2 FYNNEI. The length of the CDR3 is 13 residues. The junction had 8 bases not matched to a gene; V was cut back by 9 bases and J by 6 bases. The DNA for the CDR3 is TGTGCCAGTTGCGGGACAGGGGTATGCGAGCAGTACTTC. Translated, it gives CASCGTGVCEQYF.

In this sample, this clone turned up once. The V gene is TRBV6-5, the J gene TRBJ2-7, with TRBD1 matching 10 bases. Germline CDR1 MNHEY, CDR2 SVGAGI. The CDR3 is 13 residues long. Losses at the gene ends were 6 bases for V and 8 bases for J; bases not matched to a gene: 7. This CDR3 reads CASRLGQGRKQYF. CDR3 nucleotide sequence: TGTGCCAGCAGACTGGGACAGGGGCGAAAGCAGTACTTC.